This TCR beta chain comes out of a study of post-analysis software for immune sequencing data. About the research overall: Several disease courses (relapsing-remitting, secondary progressive and progressive-relapsing) of multiple sclerosis were included. Study findings and constraints: Four or five TRBV segments, TRBV5-6, TRBV5-1 and TRBV20-1 among them, were found more frequent in patients than controls. Same-batch samples co-clustered strongly by F measure. There was significantly lower normalized Chao1 diversity in multiple sclerosis patients than in controls.

With respect to this clonotype: What it binds is not known. A read error may produce the germline difference seen at one junction end.

Built from TCR beta cDNA, the libraries had unique molecular identifiers in them. Approximately 450,000 cDNA molecules were recovered from an input of 1 to 10 million T cells. Using its own MiXCR run on the PCR reads, TCRdb lists one record per CDR3 protein. The repertoire includes about 460,000 distinct CDR3 sequences, roughly 45% of them detected once, and 9% to 14% sits in the top ten. Germline V CDR1 and CDR2: SGHRS, YFSETQ. The CDR3 spans 14 residues. The sample consisted of blood. The chain joins TRBV5-1 to TRBJ2-1; 9 nucleotides align to TRBD2. This TCR derives from a girl under 18 with multiple sclerosis. CDR3 DNA sequence: TGCGCCAGCAGTTTAGCGGGAGAGTACAATAAGCAGTTCTTC. Its translation is CASSLAGEYNKQFF.